This T cell receptor beta chain was identified in a study of shared clonotypes between healthy human individuals (TCRdb year 2020). Broadly, across the study: A few men and a couple of women, aged 18 to 49 years, made up the cohort. For each donor, CD4 naive and CD4 memory were each run on three plates, CD8 naive on two plates, and CD8 memory on one plate. The study deeply sequenced blood TCR repertoires of five healthy adults to estimate repertoire size and the extent of clonotype sharing between individuals. To increase sequencing depth and limit assay-specific biases, TCR repertoire library preparation and sequencing were carried out by different laboratories using diverse techniques. Between about 0.94 and 10 billion PBMCs per donor were obtained by leukapheresis.

CDR1 and CDR2 were assigned from the germline V gene as MDHEN and SYDVKM. From cysteine to phenylalanine, the CDR3 is 15 amino acids long. The CDR3 DNA has 45 bases and is translated from base 1. The V end loses 8 bases and the J end loses 2 bases, and a stretch of 16 bases separates them. Using the deep immunoSEQ assay, multiplex PCR amplified TCR CDR3 regions from genomic DNA. For each cell subset, the extracted genomic DNA was distributed evenly across all wells of several immunoSEQ 96-well plates, and each plate served as one replicate. For sorted subsets, each replicate PCR was loaded with roughly 190 ng genomic DNA, equivalent to 25,000 to 35,000 T cell genomes. The purified libraries were quantified using a Qubit 3.0 fluorometer, sized with a Bioanalyzer 2100, and then quantified again using the KAPA Library Quantification kit. Every immunoSEQ 96-well plate was sequenced on a dedicated single-read 150-cycle Illumina NextSeq 550 flow cell. The authors' analysis ran thus. Because only junctional sequences without quality scores were contained in the immunoSEQ output, filtering matching that applied to full-length reads could not be performed. To assign V/J genes and CDR3, sequences were annotated against IMGT germline references using PyIR, a Python wrapper for IgBLAST v1.9. Reads were filtered out if the reads had weak V/J assignments (E-value above 1e-6), no CDR3, stop codons, out-of-frame junctions, or ambiguous translated residues. V3J clonotypes were defined by identical inferred V gene, J gene, and CDR3 amino acid sequence. Percentage overlap between repertoires was calculated by dividing the number of shared unique clonotypes by the size of the smaller repertoire. Repertoire richness was assessed with RTK rarefaction, the Chao1 estimator, and Recon v2.1 estimates of unobserved clonotypes. Generation probabilities were computed with OLGA for all TCRbeta clonotypes obtained by the gDNA method from several donors. The clones in this table, taken by TCRdb from immuneACCESS, are in-frame only. Not every clone is retained; where verified, under half of the shortfall comes from an unresolved V gene, and the cause of the rest is unknown. V, J and clone size are taken as reported in that table, and D and trimming were inferred from the DNA itself. Present in this sample are millions of clones, approximately 95% of which were seen just once. The ten largest clones capture 0.39% of the sample.

Comments on this clone: Its antigen is not yet known. The record has no base qualities; no much larger clone is one base away.

What the study reported, not specific to this receptor: Compared with non-shared clonotypes, the clonotypes found in all four sorted-subset donors had higher generation probabilities. Only blood was sampled, and tissue TCR repertoires likely differ from those in blood. When a handful of donors were compared, the shared fraction of clonotypes was around 5% for naive CD4, around 3.6% for naive CD8, roughly 2.3% for memory CD4, and 0.3% to 0.5% for memory CD8. Even with the large sequencing depth, rarefaction of the sorted-subset datasets indicated that sequencing was incomplete. Naive subsets generally had larger estimated clonotype richness than memory subsets did. The small number of donors limited the genetic and exposure-history diversity represented. Pairwise subsampling indicated that sequencing depth was expected to affect the degree of clonotype sharing among donors.

The donors were healthy, HIV-negative adults with no recently reported acute infections or vaccinations. Every donor was a Caucasian adult residing in Nashville, Tennessee, USA. CD4+ T cells were enriched through magnetic negative selection, after which naive cells were positively selected on CD45RA and the remaining negative fraction served as the memory subset. Blood was collected by leukapheresis, and PBMCs were isolated by Ficoll-Histopaque density gradient centrifugation and then cryopreserved in liquid nitrogen vapor phase. Purity and quantity of every magnetically sorted T cell population were checked by analytical flow cytometry. Genomic DNA was isolated from each sorted fraction and quantified by UV absorbance on a Nanodrop 2000c.

The chain is made from TRBV28 and TRBJ1-5; a confident D gene designation cannot be given. This receptor was taken from a man between 18 and 35 years old in good health. Some clones in this sample may be carry-over from other donors' samples. The specimen sequenced was naive CD4+ T cells from PBMCs. This specimen's cell subset or site label, per the study, means: CD45RA+ positively selected. The CDR3 loop reads CASDPPSLGNQPQHF. The nucleotides are TGTGCCAGCGACCCTCCGTCCCTAGGCAATCAGCCCCAGCATTTT.